This TCR beta chain was captured in a study of human T cells and chemical hapten exposure. Study at large: Slight volume differences across pooled libraries mainly accounted for varying per-sample TCR yields. Regarding the study as a whole: There was no change with DPC sensitization in TCRs above 1 in 1000 frequency.

Time point described: healthy volunteer bleed at 2 weeks. Total RNA was isolated from whole blood that had not been fractionated. There are many counts of this clonotype. Its antigen is undetermined. The library gave individual cDNA molecules unique molecular identifiers. TCRdb re-derived calls from the RACE reads in MiXCR, one entry per CDR3 protein. The data hold about 28,000 distinct CDR3 sequences, with less than 8% observed a single time. The CDR3 is 15 amino acids. Germline CDR1 SQVTM, CDR2 ANQGSEA. V shed 3 bases and J shed 3 bases, with 17 bases lying between them. The sequencing input was whole blood. The sequence was obtained from a human donor in good health. Some clones in this sample may be carry-over from other donors' samples. This chain joins TRBV29-1 and TRBJ1-1, with a weak D call TRBD1 (6 bases). The CDR3 DNA sequence: TGCAGCGTTGAGGGGGCGTACAGGGCAGACACTGAAGCTTTCTTT. Translating gives CSVEGAYRADTEAFF.